The sequence of this T cell receptor beta chain was determined in a study of control samples from healthy donors and cancer patients. Some clones are missing from TCRdb's copy, which holds only in-frame ones; the method was immunoSEQ multiplex PCR. The table includes tens of thousands of clones, 91% detected once. Germline CDR1 is SGHNT and CDR2 is YYREEE (reference sequence). The V and J ends lost 4 bases and 6 bases, in that order; junction bases with no gene match: 9. This CDR3 region has 14 residues. What was sequenced was blood. This chain connects TRBV5-4 to TRBJ2-7, with 8 nucleotides matching TRBD1. The sequence was collected from a man aged 45-65 years in good health. CDR3 nucleotide sequence: TGTGCCAGCAGCCTGGACAGGGCCCCAGGCGAGCAGTACTTC. As protein: CASSLDRAPGEQYF.